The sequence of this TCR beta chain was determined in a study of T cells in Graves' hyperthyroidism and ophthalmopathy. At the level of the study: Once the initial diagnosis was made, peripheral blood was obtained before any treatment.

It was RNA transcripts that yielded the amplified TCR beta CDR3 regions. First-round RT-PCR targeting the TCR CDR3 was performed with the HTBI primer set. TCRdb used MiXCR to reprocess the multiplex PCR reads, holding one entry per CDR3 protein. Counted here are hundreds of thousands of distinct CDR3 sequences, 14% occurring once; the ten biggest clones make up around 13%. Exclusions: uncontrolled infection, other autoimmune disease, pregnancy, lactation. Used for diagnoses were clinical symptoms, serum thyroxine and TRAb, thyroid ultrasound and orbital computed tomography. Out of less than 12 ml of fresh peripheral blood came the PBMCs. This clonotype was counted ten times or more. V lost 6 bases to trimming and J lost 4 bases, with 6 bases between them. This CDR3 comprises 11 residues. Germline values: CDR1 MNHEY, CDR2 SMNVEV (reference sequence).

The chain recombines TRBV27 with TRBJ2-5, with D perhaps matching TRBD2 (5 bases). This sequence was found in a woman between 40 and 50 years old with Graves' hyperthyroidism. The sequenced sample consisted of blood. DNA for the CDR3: TGTGCCAGCAGAGGACTAGAGACCCAGTACTTC. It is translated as CASRGLETQYF.